These 18 T cell receptor beta chains were all obtained from the same sample, sequenced in a study of human thymus T cells. The repertoire was sequenced with immunoSEQ multiplex PCR; TCRdb's copy has only in-frame clones and lacks some. The data contain tens of thousands of clones, 94% of them seen just once; the ten biggest clones take up over 5%. Input material: blood. These receptors were taken from a boy under two years old with a congenital heart defect but otherwise immunologically healthy.

About this clone: This sample includes further DNA sequences coding for the same CDR3. The chain uses TRBV20-1 and TRBJ2-7, with 7 positions matching TRBD2. J lost 3 bases, V lost 5 bases, and 1 base had no gene match. Germline CDR1 and CDR2: DFQATT and SNEGSKA (reference sequence). The CDR3 consists of 11 residues. The CDR3 DNA reads TGCAGTGCTCGGACTAGCTACGAGCAGTACTTC. It specifies CSARTSYEQYF.

The chain joins TRBV30 to TRBJ2-3; D is unclear. V shed 0 bases and J shed 4 bases, with 5 bases lying between them. CDR1 and CDR2 (germline): GTSNPN, SVGIG (reference sequence). This CDR3 is 12 amino acids long. The CDR3 loop reads CAWSVAPDTQYF. CDR3 nucleotides: TGTGCCTGGAGTGTAGCGCCAGATACGCAGTATTTT.

The J gene is TRBJ2-3, the V gene TRBV11-3; D gene uncertain. Trimming took off 3 bases at V and 6 bases at J, with 7 bases between the two ends. The CDR3 runs to 12 residues. CDR1 and CDR2 (germline): SGHNT, YENEEA. The CDR3 DNA follows: TGTGCCAGCAGCTTTTCGGCGGATACGCAGTATTTT. Translated: CASSFSADTQYF.

The V call is TRBV9, the J call TRBJ2-7; D unresolved. Per the germline V gene, CDR1 is SGDLS and CDR2 is YYNGEE. V lost 0 bases and J 5 bases, leaving 3 bases between the germline ends. The CDR3 consists of 11 residues. CDR3 residues: CASSVGDEQYF. DNA of the CDR3: TGTGCCAGCAGCGTAGGTGACGAGCAGTACTTC.

The CDR3 region has the DNA TGTGCCAGCAGCAAAGAACCACATAGACTAGCGGGAGGGTCCTACAATGAGCAGTTCTTC. It yields the protein CASSKEPHRLAGGSYNEQFF. The rearrangement uses TRBV21-1 and TRBJ2-1; TRBD2, the table's D call, lacks a check against the DNA. TRBV21-1 is a known pseudogene. The CDR3 covers 20 residues.

V is TRBV4-1 and J is TRBJ1-5; 9 bases are a match to TRBD1. The CDR3 contains 16 residues. Germline CDR1 MGHRA, CDR2 YSYEKL. Trimming at V came to 3 bases and at J to 2 bases, leaving 5 bases not matched to a gene. CDR3 sequence: CASSQGQGKGNQPQHF. In DNA, the CDR3 is TGCGCCAGCAGCCAGGGACAGGGAAAGGGCAATCAGCCCCAGCATTTT.

The sample holds a few counts of this clone. This sample also contains other DNA sequences that code for the same CDR3. V usage is TRBV5-1 and J usage is TRBJ2-3; D not certain. The CDR3 is made up of 12 amino acids. From germline, CDR1 is SGHRS and CDR2 YFSETQ. Trimming shortened V by 4 bases and J by 0 bases, and 3 bases separated the two germline ends. The CDR3 loop reads CASSLSTDTQYF. The DNA of the CDR3 is TGCGCCAGCAGCCTAAGCACAGATACGCAGTATTTT. The full variable domain, in which reference TRBV5-1 and TRBJ2-3 provide the parts outside the CDR3, is KAGVTQTPRYLIKTRGQQVTLSCSPISGHRSVSWYQQTPGQGLQFLFEYFSETQRNKGNFPGRFSGRQFSNSRSEMNVSTLELGDSALYLCASSLSTDTQYFGPGTRLTVL.

The chain joins TRBV27 to TRBJ1-6; 7 nucleotides align to TRBD1. V lost 5 bases, J lost 8 bases, and 6 bases stayed unmatched. Germline CDR1 reads MNHEY; CDR2 reads SMNVEV (reference sequence). This CDR3 has 14 residues. This CDR3 is CASSKGQDYSPLHF. CDR3 in DNA: TGTGCCAGCAGTAAAGGACAGGATTATTCACCCCTCCACTTT.

The V and J genes are TRBV19 and TRBJ2-3; 8 bases are a match to TRBD1. Losses at the gene ends were 4 bases for V and 1 base for J; bases not matched to a gene: 1. This CDR3 region has 14 residues. Germline V gives CDR1 LNHDA, CDR2 SQIVND (reference sequence). The DNA for the CDR3 is TGTGCCAGTAGTAAGACAGGGGGCACAGATACGCAGTATTTT. Its protein product is CASSKTGGTDTQYF.

V usage is TRBV7-3 and J usage is TRBJ2-5, with D tentatively TRBD1 or TRBD2 (5 bases each). The CDR3 loop spans 14 amino acids. Trimming pared 5 bases from V and 1 base from J, leaving 11 bases between. In germline, CDR1 is SGHTA, CDR2 FQGTGA. The CDR3 reads CASSPTGPQETQYF. Written as DNA, the CDR3 is TGTGCCAGCAGCCCAACGGGGCCCCAAGAGACCCAGTACTTC.

This chain links TRBV5-1 with TRBJ2-3, with 7 bases lining up with TRBD2. After removal of 2 bases from V and 4 bases from J, the junction contained 10 bases not matched to a gene. CDR1 is SGHRS, CDR2 YFSETQ, per germline. This CDR3 spans 16 amino acids. DNA of the CDR3: TGCGCCAGCAGCTTACTGACTAGCCCCTTTCCAGATACGCAGTATTTT. Residues: CASSLLTSPFPDTQYF.

The genes are TRBV4-2 and TRBJ2-7; D remains unclear. The CDR3 length is 11 residues. Deletions cut 9 bases from V and 9 bases from J, with 15 bases between. Germline values: CDR1 LGHNA, CDR2 YNFKEQ. The chain's CDR3 is CARKPPAGQYF. In DNA, the CDR3 is TGTGCCAGGAAGCCTCCTGCCGGGCAGTACTTC.

The sample holds one count of this clone. The chain carries TRBV2 and TRBJ2-3; D may be TRBD1 (6 bases). CDR3 length: 14 residues. The V end was cut by 3 bases, the J end by 0 bases, with 7 bases between. CDR1 and CDR2 from the germline V gene are SNHLY and FYNNEI. CDR3 coding DNA: TGTGCCAGCAGTGAGCAGGGGAGCACAGATACGCAGTATTTT. Translating it yields CASSEQGSTDTQYF.

The chain employs TRBV9 and TRBJ1-4, with TRBD1 matching over 8 bases. Unmatched junction bases numbered 5, after V lost 4 bases and J lost 6 bases. The CDR3 has 14 amino acids. Germline CDR1 and CDR2: SGDLS and YYNGEE. CDR3 in amino acids: CASSPRQGYEKLFF. DNA of the CDR3: TGTGCCAGCAGCCCACGACAGGGGTATGAAAAACTGTTTTTT.

The J gene is TRBJ1-1, the V gene TRBV5-1, with D perhaps TRBD1 (6 bases). Between the trimmed V and J ends, which lost 1 base and 8 bases, there was a span of 9 bases. This CDR3 has 12 residues. Germline CDR1 and CDR2: SGHRS and YFSETQ. The CDR3 DNA follows: TGCGCCAGCAGCTTGAACAGGGTGGAAGCTTTCTTT. Its translation is CASSLNRVEAFF.

This chain uses TRBV19 with TRBJ1-2; D not certain. CDR1 and CDR2 (germline): LNHDA, SQIVND (reference sequence). This CDR3 is built from 12 residues. The germline V and J ends were trimmed by 5 bases and 5 bases, with 9 bases remaining between them. This chain's CDR3 is CASSETRYGYTF. The CDR3 DNA reads TGTGCCAGTAGTGAGACCCGGTATGGCTACACCTTC.

V usage is TRBV2 and J usage is TRBJ1-3; D ambiguous. V was cut by 7 bases and J by 0 bases, with 10 bases left in between. The CDR3 is made up of 14 amino acids. Germline CDR1 reads SNHLY; CDR2 reads FYNNEI. The CDR3 sequence is CASTRRSSGNTIYF. The CDR3 DNA reads TGTGCCAGCACCCGACGGAGCTCTGGAAACACCATATATTTT.

The V and J genes are TRBV2 and TRBJ2-5, with TRBD2 as a possible D gene (6 bases). V shed 4 bases and J shed 4 bases, with 10 bases lying between them. The V gene's germline CDR1 is SNHLY and CDR2 FYNNEI. This CDR3 is built from 13 residues. The CDR3 DNA is TGTGCCAGCAGTGCACGGGGAGGAGAGACCCAGTACTTC. This encodes CASSARGGETQYF. Full variable domain (remainder filled in from reference TRBV2 and TRBJ2-5): EPEVTQTPSHQVTQMGQEVILRCVPISNHLYFYWYRQILGQKVEFLVSFYNNEISEKSEIFDDQFSVERPDGSNFTLKIRSTKLEDSAMYFCASSARGGETQYFGPGTRLLVL.